These 8 T cell receptor beta chains share one sample of origin, sequenced in a study of T cell repertoires in cytomegalovirus infection. The antigens for these receptors are not known. MiXCR was run by TCRdb on the reads, yielding one entry per CDR3 protein. The sample comprises approximately 590,000 distinct CDR3 sequences, approximately 40% of which are singletons, and 48% rests with the top ten. Sequencing used cultured PBMCs, obtained from culture after CMV antigen stimulation. These TCRs come from a human donor in good health (CMV status not recorded). Some clones in this sample may be carry-over from other donors' samples.

The chain carries TRBV7-2 and TRBJ2-7; a possible D gene is TRBD1 (6 bases). The V end lost 4 bases, the J end lost 3 bases, and 19 bases lay between the germline ends. Germline CDR1 and CDR2: SGHTA and FQGNSA. The CDR3 covers 16 residues. The CDR3 reads CASSSSRTAGVYEQYF. DNA of the CDR3: TGTGCCAGCAGCTCCAGCCGGACAGCAGGGGTCTACGAGCAGTACTTC.

This rearrangement joins TRBV12-3 or TRBV12-4 to TRBJ1-4, with D maybe TRBD1 (5 bases). The CDR3 has 15 amino acids. Trimming cost V 2 bases and J 7 bases, with 14 bases left between them. The CDR3 DNA follows: TGTGCCAGCAGTTTACTCGACAGATTCCCTGAAAAACTGTTTTTT. Amino acid sequence: CASSLLDRFPEKLFF.

Only a few counts were recorded for this clonotype. The chain is built from TRBV7-2 and TRBJ1-1; tentative D call: TRBD1 (5 bases). The CDR3 has 11 residues. V dropped 4 bases and J dropped 11 bases, with 11 bases sitting between them. The V gene's germline CDR1 is SGHTA and CDR2 FQGNSA. The CDR3 DNA reads as TGTGCCAGCAGCTCGGTGGGGGAGGCTTTCTTT. Encoded protein: CASSSVGEAFF.

This rearrangement joins TRBV10-3 to TRBJ2-1; 14 bases line up with TRBD2. J lost 7 bases, V lost 8 bases, and 10 bases had no gene match. This CDR3 has 16 amino acids. Germline V CDR1 and CDR2: ENHRY, SYGVKD. For the CDR3, the DNA is TGTGCCATCGGTAATACCGGGACTAGCGGGAGAAATGAGCAGTTCTTC. Translating gives CAIGNTGTSGRNEQFF.

This clonotype has only a few counts. The rearrangement links TRBV6-1 to TRBJ1-1; D possibly corresponds to TRBD1 (5 bases). Per the germline V gene, CDR1 is MNHNS and CDR2 is SASEGT. This CDR3 contains 17 residues. Trimming pared 8 bases from V and 1 base from J, leaving 23 bases between. The CDR3 here is CASSRERTGRKNTEAFF. In DNA, the CDR3 is TGTGCCAGCTCCCGAGAACGAACGGGACGCAAGAACACTGAAGCTTTCTTT.

V usage is TRBV12-3 or TRBV12-4 and J usage is TRBJ1-1; D ambiguous. Trimming shortened V by 5 bases and J by 10 bases, and 14 bases separated the two germline ends. The CDR3 covers 12 residues. CDR3 loop: CASSPELPGAFF. The CDR3, as DNA: TGTGCCAGCAGTCCAGAGCTGCCTGGAGCTTTCTTT.

This clonotype was picked up many times. This chain uses TRBV7-2 with TRBJ2-5; TRBD1 matches 10 bases. CDR1 and CDR2 from the germline V gene are SGHTA and FQGNSA. The V gene end was trimmed by 5 bases and the J gene end by 1 base; junction bases not matched to a gene: 7. This CDR3 is 16 amino acids long. CDR3 nucleotides: TGTGCCAGCAGCATTAGGACAGGGGGGGGCCAAGAGACCCAGTACTTC. Residues: CASSIRTGGGQETQYF.

The sample holds a few counts of this clonotype. The chain combines TRBV7-2 with TRBJ1-4, with TRBD1 identical over 9 bases. Germline CDR1 SGHTA, CDR2 FQGNSA. With V trimmed by 5 bases and J by 7 bases, 8 bases remained unmatched. This CDR3 has 15 amino acids. For the CDR3, the DNA is TGTGCCAGCAGCCAACAGGGGGCTTTGGGTGAAAAACTGTTTTTT. Translated, it gives CASSQQGALGEKLFF.